Shown below are 9 T cell receptor beta chains from a single sample sequenced in a study of a mutant IDH1 vaccine in newly diagnosed glioma. The antigens for these receptors are not known. Time point defined: week 11, during vaccination. Mutant IDH1 20-mer peptide, at 300 ug, made up each vaccine dose, with topical imiquimod. Sequenced by immunoSEQ multiplex PCR; TCRdb stores in-frame clones only, minus some. This sample has 35,000 to 50,000 clones, with about 83% found just once. The specimen comprised PBMCs, sampled from a glioma patient whose treatment included an IDH1 peptide vaccine. The receptors shown here come from a man aged 35-49 years with glioma.

The chain couples TRBV5-4 to TRBJ2-2, with a possible D match to TRBD1 (5 bases). The V end was cut by 2 bases, the J end by 0 bases, with 8 bases between. Per the germline V gene, CDR1 is SGHNT and CDR2 is YYREEE (reference sequence). This CDR3 has 15 residues. The CDR3 sequence: CASSFDSPNTGELFF. DNA for the CDR3: TGTGCCAGCAGCTTCGACAGCCCGAACACCGGGGAGCTGTTTTTT.

This rearrangement joins TRBV7-8 to TRBJ1-1; perhaps TRBD1 as D (5 bases). Germline CDR1 reads SGHVS; CDR2 reads FQNEAQ. Trimming left V 1 base short and J 5 bases short, with 26 bases between. The CDR3 spans 19 residues. The CDR3 nucleotides are TGTGCCAGCAGCTTAGACGGGGCGGCCGGTCGGATTGTTGTAACTGAAGCTTTCTTT. It encodes CASSLDGAAGRIVVTEAFF.

This clone was observed a single time. V gene TRBV7-9 combines with J gene TRBJ1-4, with 7 bases fitting TRBD1. V gave up 3 bases and J gave up 4 bases; unmatched junction bases: 2. The CDR3 length is 14 residues. Germline CDR1 reads SEHNR; CDR2 reads FQNEAQ (reference sequence). The CDR3 DNA sequence: TGTGCCAGCAGCTTGGGACAGAGTAATGAAAAACTGTTTTTT. This encodes CASSLGQSNEKLFF. The full variable domain, rest sourced from reference TRBV7-9 and TRBJ1-4, is DTGVSQNPRHKITKRGQNVTFRCDPISEHNRLYWYRQTLGQGPEFLTYFQNEAQLEKSRLLSDRFSAERPKGSFSTLEIQRTEQGDSAMYLCASSLGQSNEKLFFGSGTQLSVL.

The chain joins TRBV28 to TRBJ2-7; 9 nucleotides agree with TRBD1. The V and J ends lost 2 bases and 3 bases, in that order; junction bases with no gene match: 11. The CDR3 is made up of 17 amino acids. Germline values: CDR1 MDHEN, CDR2 SYDVKM. The CDR3 nucleotides are TGTGCCAGCAGTTTAATTGTGGGACAGGGAAGACGCTACGAGCAGTACTTC. As protein: CASSLIVGQGRRYEQYF.

V and J are TRBV2 and TRBJ2-1; 14 bases map to TRBD2. Germline-derived CDR1 and CDR2 are SNHLY and FYNNEI. The V gene end was trimmed by 10 bases and the J gene end by 7 bases; junction bases not matched to a gene: 12. This CDR3 spans 16 amino acids. CDR3 sequence: CAIRAPGTSGRNEQFF. In DNA form, the CDR3 reads TGTGCCATCCGAGCCCCCGGGACTAGCGGGAGAAATGAGCAGTTCTTC.

The gene calls are TRBV18 and TRBJ2-1; TRBD2 might be the D (5 bases). The CDR3 covers 18 residues. V shed 0 bases and J shed 0 bases, with 15 bases lying between them. CDR1 and CDR2 from the germline V gene are KGHSH and LQKENI. The DNA for the CDR3 is TGTGCCAGCTCACCACCGGCTGGTGAGCGGAGCTCCTACAATGAGCAGTTCTTC. It specifies CASSPPAGERSSYNEQFF.

V gene TRBV9 combines with J gene TRBJ2-3; 8 positions agree with TRBD2. This CDR3 has 14 amino acids. Losses at the gene ends were 0 bases for V and 6 bases for J; bases not matched to a gene: 3. CDR1 SGDLS and CDR2 YYNGEE come from the germline V gene. This CDR3 reads CASSVDGRADTQYF. CDR3 sequence (DNA): TGTGCCAGCAGCGTAGACGGGAGGGCCGATACGCAGTATTTT.

This sequence joins TRBV5-5 and TRBJ2-3; 14 nucleotides align to TRBD2. This CDR3 spans 16 amino acids. Trimming cost V 5 bases and J 5 bases; bases outside gene matches: 7. The V gene's germline CDR1 is SGHKS and CDR2 YYEKEE (reference sequence). CDR3 nucleotides: TGTGCCAGCAGATCCACCGGGACTAGCGGGAGAGATACGCAGTATTTT. Its translation is CASRSTGTSGRDTQYF. Drawing the rest from reference TRBV5-5 and TRBJ2-3, the complete variable domain is DAGVTQSPTHLIKTRGQQVTLRCSPISGHKSVSWYQQVLGQGPQFIFQYYEKEERGRGNFPDRFSARQFPNYSSELNVNALLLGDSALYLCASRSTGTSGRDTQYFGPGTRLTVL.

The rearrangement uses TRBV5-1 and TRBJ1-2; 11 bases map to TRBD1. CDR1 is SGHRS and CDR2 is YFSETQ in the germline V gene. This CDR3 region has 15 residues. V dropped 4 bases and J dropped 5; count of bases not matched to a gene: 7. The CDR3 protein is CASSITGTGGYGYTF. DNA of the CDR3: TGCGCCAGCAGCATAACCGGGACAGGGGGTTATGGCTACACCTTC. The full variable domain, with the rest looked up from reference TRBV5-1 and TRBJ1-2, is KAGVTQTPRYLIKTRGQQVTLSCSPISGHRSVSWYQQTPGQGLQFLFEYFSETQRNKGNFPGRFSGRQFSNSRSEMNVSTLELGDSALYLCASSITGTGGYGYTFGSGTRLTVV.